These 4 T cell receptor beta chains were all obtained from the same sample, sequenced in a study of shared clonotypes between healthy human individuals. Sequenced by immunoSEQ multiplex PCR; TCRdb stores in-frame clones only, minus some. The sample holds 2 million to 2.5 million clones, roughly 95% seen once. The sequencing input was naive CD4+ T cells sorted from blood. Subset indicated: CD45RA+ positively selected. These receptor sequences come from a man aged 18 to 30 in good health.

The genes are TRBV10-3 and TRBJ2-2; 11 nucleotides match TRBD2. This CDR3 comprises 17 residues. The germline V gene has CDR1 ENHRY and CDR2 SYGVKD. J lost 4 bases, V lost 6 bases, and 10 bases had no gene match. In DNA, the CDR3 is TGTGCCATCAGGTCTATAGCGGGGGGGCCGAGCACCGGGGAGCTGTTTTTT. Residues: CAIRSIAGGPSTGELFF.

The CDR3 sequence: CASRTTGPYGYTF. The DNA of the CDR3 is TGCGCCAGCAGAACTACAGGTCCCTATGGCTACACCTTC. V and J are TRBV10-2 and TRBJ1-2; D possibly corresponds to TRBD1 (5 bases). Germline CDR1 is WSHSY and CDR2 is SAAADI. V was trimmed by 6 bases and J by 4 bases, leaving 12 bases between them. CDR3 size: 13 residues.

The gene calls are TRBV6-5 and TRBJ2-1; TRBD1 might be the D (5 bases). Trimming shortened V by 5 bases and J by 1 base, and 9 bases separated the two germline ends. The CDR3 sequence is 14 residues long. The germline V gene has CDR1 MNHEY and CDR2 SVGAGI. CDR3 nucleotides: TGTGCCAGCAGTCAAGGGGTGTCCTACAATGAGCAGTTCTTC. Translating gives CASSQGVSYNEQFF.

On this clone itself: The same CDR3 arises from other DNA sequences in this sample as well. This chain links TRBV9 with TRBJ2-1; 8 bases line up with TRBD2. After removal of 0 bases from V and 8 bases from J, the junction contained 7 bases not matched to a gene. The CDR3 runs to 15 residues. The germline gives CDR1 SGDLS, CDR2 YYNGEE. CDR3 sequence: CASSVEAGESYEQFF. The CDR3 DNA reads as TGTGCCAGCAGCGTAGAAGCGGGAGAATCGTATGAGCAGTTCTTC.